Below are 17 T cell receptor beta chains sequenced from a single sample in a study of cytomegalovirus exposure and HLA in healthy donors. Use of 60 Vbeta and 13 Jbeta primers characterized the PCR. Clones were read by immunoSEQ multiplex PCR, and TCRdb kept only the in-frame ones, dropping some. The table has about 95,000 clones, 81% seen once. Sequences were obtained from PBMCs. These receptors were collected from an older woman in good health and CMV-seropositive.

V is TRBV15 and J is TRBJ2-7; D ambiguous. Germline V gene sequence: CDR1 LNHNV, CDR2 YYDKDF (reference sequence). Between the trimmed V and J ends, which lost 1 base and 5 bases, there was a span of 9 bases. The length of the CDR3 is 13 residues. The CDR3 sequence: CATSRGVRDEQYF. Written as DNA, the CDR3 is TGTGCCACCAGCAGAGGTGTGCGCGACGAGCAGTACTTC.

The table lists this clone with a few counts. The chain recombines TRBV7-2 with TRBJ2-7; D possibly corresponds to TRBD2 (5 bases). The V gene lost 6 bases and the J gene lost 2 bases, with 14 bases spanning the gap. This CDR3 is built from 14 residues. Germline CDR1 SGHTA, CDR2 FQGNSA. CDR3: CASSSRANPYEQYF. In DNA, the CDR3 is TGTGCCAGCAGTTCGAGGGCGAACCCCTACGAGCAGTACTTC.

J is TRBJ1-4 and V is TRBV6-5, with a tentative D call TRBD1 (6 bases). The V end lost 6 bases, the J end lost 8 bases, and 13 bases lay between the germline ends. Per germline, CDR1 MNHEY and CDR2 SVGAGI. This CDR3 contains 13 residues. CDR3 bases: TGTGCCAGCAGGACAGGCCTTAGGGAAAAACTGTTTTTT. It is translated as CASRTGLREKLFF.

This clone was recorded a few times. The rearrangement joins TRBV5-6 to TRBJ1-1, with 9 nucleotides matching TRBD1. The CDR3 has 17 amino acids. With V trimmed by 3 bases and J by 1 base, 10 bases remained unmatched. In germline, CDR1 is SGHDT, CDR2 YYEEEE. The CDR3 DNA sequence: TGTGCCAGCAGCTCAGGCGGACAGGGGTACTCGAACACTGAAGCTTTCTTT. Translated, it gives CASSSGGQGYSNTEAFF.

The chain employs TRBV28 and TRBJ2-1; TRBD2 matches at 11 bases. Per germline, CDR1 MDHEN and CDR2 SYDVKM. J was trimmed by 7 bases and V by 6 bases; bases with no gene match: 14. The CDR3 sequence is 17 residues long. The CDR3 here is CASRRLAGRRDSNEQFF. DNA of the CDR3: TGTGCCAGCAGACGACTAGCGGGACGCCGTGACTCGAATGAGCAGTTCTTC.

V gene TRBV12-2 combines with J gene TRBJ2-2; no check of the table's D call, TRBD2, against the DNA was made. TRBV12-2 represents a pseudogene. The CDR3 runs to 18 residues. As DNA, the CDR3 is TGTGCAAGTCGTTACCCGGACTACCCTATGCCGAACACCGGGGAGCTGTTTTTT. Encoded protein: CASRYPDYPMPNTGELFF.

The chain links TRBV15 to TRBJ1-2; 9 positions agree with TRBD1. CDR1 and CDR2 from the germline V gene are LNHNV and YYDKDF (reference sequence). J gave up 4 bases and V 3 bases, and 9 bases lay outside the gene matches. The CDR3 is 16 residues long. The CDR3 DNA is TGTGCCACCAGCAGGACCCAGGACAGGGGCCCCTATGGCTACACCTTC. Encoded protein: CATSRTQDRGPYGYTF.

The CDR3, as DNA: TGTGCCAGTAGTATAGATGAGGGCCCGACAGGGGGATCTGGGGCCAACGTCCTGACTTTC. As protein: CASSIDEGPTGGSGANVLTF. The V gene is TRBV19, the J gene TRBJ2-6; 9 nucleotides line up with TRBD1. Germline trimming cut 0 bases from V and 1 base from J; bases unmatched to any gene: 10. This CDR3 spans 20 amino acids. Germline values: CDR1 LNHDA, CDR2 SQIVND (reference sequence).

The genes are TRBV14 and TRBJ1-2; no definite D call. Per the germline V gene, CDR1 is SGHDN and CDR2 is FVKESK. Trimming pared 4 bases from V and 3 bases from J, leaving 9 bases between. This CDR3 contains 13 residues. CDR3 residues: CASSPTQYYGYTF. As DNA, the CDR3 is TGTGCCAGCAGCCCCACACAGTACTATGGCTACACCTTC.

This clone has just a few counts. Sequence at one end of the junction differs from germline and may be a read error. The rearrangement links TRBV7-7 to TRBJ2-2, with 7 bases identical to TRBD2. The germline V gene has CDR1 SSHAT and CDR2 FNYEAQ (reference sequence). CDR3 length: 14 residues. CDR3 nucleotides: TGTGCTAGCAGCAATTGGGGGGGGACCGGGGAGCTGTTTTTT. Protein sequence: CASSNWGGTGELFF.

Worth noting for this clone: At one end, the junction sequence differs from germline, possibly due to a read error. The V call is TRBV11-2, the J call TRBJ2-7; possibly TRBD1 for D (6 bases). The CDR3 covers 13 residues. Germline V lookup: CDR1 SGHAT, CDR2 FQNNGV. CDR3 nucleotide sequence: TGTGCCAGTAGGCGGCAGGGGTTCGACGAGCAGCACTTC. Amino acid sequence: CASRRQGFDEQHF.

The rearrangement links TRBV18 to TRBJ2-1, with 7 positions matching TRBD2. The germline gives CDR1 KGHSH, CDR2 LQKENI. The CDR3 is made up of 16 amino acids. V was clipped by 3 bases and J by 7 bases; unmatched bases: 12. In nucleotides, the CDR3 is TGTGCCAGCTCACCTTTGCGGGAGCAGGTCAGAAATGAGCAGTTCTTC. Protein product: CASSPLREQVRNEQFF.

The chain carries TRBV11-2 and TRBJ2-5; TRBD1 matches 10 bases. V gave up 4 bases and J gave up 5 bases; unmatched junction bases: 4. Germline CDR1 and CDR2: SGHAT and FQNNGV. The CDR3 covers 14 residues. The CDR3 coding sequence is TGTGCCAGCAGCTCCTGGACAGGGGGGGAGACCCAGTACTTC. Translating it yields CASSSWTGGETQYF.

The chain is built from TRBV5-6 and TRBJ2-1, with 8 bases aligning to TRBD2. The trim removed 0 bases at V and 12 bases at J, leaving 5 bases unmatched. The CDR3 consists of 13 residues. Looked up from germline, CDR1 is SGHDT and CDR2 is YYEEEE. CDR3 protein: CASSLVVAGGQFF. Here the CDR3 DNA reads TGTGCCAGCAGCTTGGTGGTGGCGGGAGGGCAGTTCTTC.

The J gene is TRBJ2-3, the V gene TRBV6-5; 8 bases agree with TRBD1. Germline trimming cut 9 bases from V and 4 bases from J; bases unmatched to any gene: 9. The length of the CDR3 is 14 residues. Germline CDR1 reads MNHEY; CDR2 reads SVGAGI. CDR3 in amino acids: CARIRDRPSDTQYF. Written as DNA, the CDR3 is TGTGCCAGGATAAGGGACAGGCCCTCAGATACGCAGTATTTT.

On this clone: Distinct nucleotide sequences in the sample also encode this CDR3. V is TRBV11-3 and J is TRBJ2-5, with a weak D call TRBD2 (5 bases). Germline CDR1 is SGHNT and CDR2 is YENEEA. The CDR3 covers 13 residues. V was clipped by 3 bases and J by 4 bases, with 9 bases between them. CDR3 protein: CASSLRVGETQYF. DNA of the CDR3: TGTGCCAGCAGCTTGAGGGTAGGAGAGACCCAGTACTTC.

This chain uses TRBV6-1 with TRBJ1-4; TRBD1 matches 10 bases. The CDR3 sequence is 14 residues long. Per the germline V gene, CDR1 is MNHNS and CDR2 is SASEGT. The V gene end was trimmed by 5 bases and the J gene end by 4 bases; junction bases not matched to a gene: 1. This CDR3 is CASSRDRGNEKLFF. CDR3 bases: TGTGCCAGCAGTAGGGACAGGGGTAATGAAAAACTGTTTTTT.